What follows are 21 T cell receptor beta chains derived from one specimen sequenced in a study of response to subunit inactivated influenza vaccine. TCRdb used MiXCR to reprocess the RT-PCR reads, holding one entry per CDR3 protein. The table has fewer than 350,000 distinct CDR3 sequences, about a fifth seen once. The sequencing used PBMCs from blood, collected around 22 months after vaccination. The source is a man between 50 and 75 years old who received an inactivated influenza vaccine.

This clonotype occurred a few times. This rearrangement joins TRBV7-2 to TRBJ1-2, with a weak D call TRBD1 (6 bases). Germline CDR1 reads SGHTA; CDR2 reads FQGNSA. V shed 4 bases and J shed 3 bases, with 12 bases lying between them. The CDR3 consists of 14 residues. The CDR3 protein is CASSSGASDYGYTF. The CDR3 nucleotides read TGTGCCAGCAGCTCAGGGGCCAGCGACTATGGCTACACCTTC. The full variable domain, rest sourced from reference TRBV7-2 and TRBJ1-2, is GAGVSQSPSNKVTEKGKDVELRCDPISGHTALYWYRQSLGQGLEFLIYFQGNSAPDKSGLPSDRFSAERTGGSVSTLTIQRTQQEDSAVYLCASSSGASDYGYTFGSGTRLTVV.

This chain joins TRBV11-2 and TRBJ2-5; either TRBD1 or TRBD2 may fit D (5 bases each). The CDR3 is 15 residues long. V dropped 4 bases and J dropped 5 bases, with 17 bases sitting between them. Germline assignment: CDR1 SGHAT and CDR2 FQNNGV. CDR3 bases: TGTGCCAGCAGCTCCTCCCTTGGGGGATCGGAGACCCAGTACTTC. Protein product: CASSSSLGGSETQYF. The full variable domain, with the rest looked up from reference TRBV11-2 and TRBJ2-5, is EAGVAQSPRYKIIEKRQSVAFWCNPISGHATLYWYQQILGQGPKLLIQFQNNGVVDDSQLPKDRFSAERLKGVDSTLKIQPAKLEDSAVYLCASSSSLGGSETQYFGPGTRLLVL.

The table lists this clonotype with a few counts. V gene TRBV19 combines with J gene TRBJ2-2, with TRBD2 as a possible D gene (6 bases). V lost 1 base and J lost 0, with 6 bases in between. The length of the CDR3 is 15 residues. Germline CDR1 and CDR2: LNHDA and SQIVND (reference sequence). CDR3 DNA sequence: TGTGCCAGTAGTATAGCGGGAGCGAACACCGGGGAGCTGTTTTTT. Its protein is CASSIAGANTGELFF.

This clonotype has just a few counts. The genes are TRBV12-3 or TRBV12-4 and TRBJ2-2; D remains unclear. The ends were cut back, 4 bases at V and 7 bases at J, with 7 bases in the middle. The CDR3 length is 12 residues. The CDR3 nucleotides are TGTGCCAGCAGTTCTTATATCGGGGAGCTGTTTTTT. It encodes CASSSYIGELFF.

As to this clonotype: A single base separates this from a much larger clone, so it may be a read error. No conserved phenylalanine or tryptophan is present at the end of the CDR3, so a read error is the likely explanation. In DNA form, the CDR3 reads TGTGCCAGCAGCTTACGGATGGGAAATTCACCCCTCCACTTG. Its protein product is CASSLRMGNSPLHL. This chain uses TRBV7-8 with TRBJ1-6; D unclear. CDR1 SGHVS and CDR2 FQNEAQ come from the germline V gene. The CDR3 consists of 14 residues. V lost 2 bases, J lost 7 bases, and 9 bases lay in between.

In its sample, this clonotype was seen once. The gene calls are TRBV7-2 and TRBJ2-1, with 10 bases that match TRBD2. The trim removed 4 bases at V and 9 bases at J, leaving 6 bases unmatched. Germline CDR1 reads SGHTA; CDR2 reads FQGNSA. The CDR3 spans 14 residues. The DNA of the CDR3 is TGTGCCAGCAGCTCCCAGCGGGGGGGCGCTGAGCAGTTCTTC. Its protein product is CASSSQRGGAEQFF.

With respect to this clonotype: One end of the junction varies from germline; a read error may be responsible. V and J are TRBV28 and TRBJ1-4, with TRBD1 identical over 7 bases. Germline loops: CDR1 MDHEN, CDR2 SYDVKM. The length of the CDR3 is 15 residues. The CDR3 DNA reads as TGTGCCACCAGTTTACCGAGGGGGCAAAATGAAAAACTGTTTTTT. Protein sequence: CATSLPRGQNEKLFF.

This clonotype has at least ten counts. The chain employs TRBV4-1 and TRBJ1-4, with D hard to call. Trimming left V 1 base short and J 8 bases short, with 17 bases between. This CDR3 region has 16 residues. Germline V CDR1 and CDR2: MGHRA, YSYEKL. CDR3: CASSQAVDLREEKLFF. The CDR3 region has the DNA TGCGCCAGCAGCCAAGCCGTCGACCTGCGGGAGGAAAAACTGTTTTTT.

Here the CDR3 reads CSVAQDSYNEQFF. The CDR3, as DNA: TGCAGCGTTGCCCAAGACTCCTACAATGAGCAGTTCTTC. The chain is built from TRBV29-1 and TRBJ2-1; D remains unclear. Germline loops: CDR1 SQVTM, CDR2 ANQGSEA. The ends were cut back, 4 bases at V and 0 bases at J, with 7 bases in the middle. The CDR3 is 13 amino acids.

This sequence joins TRBV20-1 and TRBJ2-7, with D perhaps matching TRBD2 (6 bases). Germline V CDR1 and CDR2: DFQATT, SNEGSKA (reference sequence). The ends were cut back, 0 bases at V and 7 bases at J, with 22 bases in the middle. The CDR3 consists of 16 residues. The CDR3 DNA reads TGCAGTGCTAGAGATCGGATTAGCGGAACCTCGCGGGAGCAGTACTTC. It specifies CSARDRISGTSREQYF.

A few counts support this clonotype. The V gene is TRBV10-3, the J gene TRBJ1-2; tentative D call: TRBD1 (5 bases). This CDR3 is 18 amino acids long. Germline V CDR1 and CDR2: ENHRY, SYGVKD. V was trimmed by 6 bases and J by 1 base, leaving 24 bases between them. For the CDR3, the DNA is TGTGCCATCAGGGAGCCTACCCCACCCGGGGACCGTAACTATGGCTACACCTTC. It translates to CAIREPTPPGDRNYGYTF.

The chain combines TRBV12-3 or TRBV12-4 with TRBJ2-1; D is ambiguous. V lost 3 bases to trimming and J lost 7 bases, with 7 bases between them. There are 12 residues in the CDR3. The CDR3 is CASSFNGNEQFF. The CDR3 DNA sequence: TGTGCCAGCAGTTTCAATGGGAATGAGCAGTTCTTC.

V usage is TRBV3-1 and J usage is TRBJ2-1, with TRBD2 identical over 9 bases. CDR1 and CDR2 from the germline V gene are LGHDT and YNNKEL (reference sequence). V trimming: 4 bases; J trimming: 10 bases; junction bases outside the gene matches: 11. CDR3 length: 15 amino acids. The CDR3 reads CASSPSQREVTEQFF. DNA of the CDR3: TGTGCCAGCAGCCCCTCTCAGCGGGAGGTCACCGAGCAGTTCTTC.

This clonotype was seen ten or more times. A read error may account for a junction end that differs from germline. This chain connects TRBV7-2 to TRBJ2-3; D possibly corresponds to TRBD1 (5 bases). This CDR3 spans 14 amino acids. Germline CDR1 SGHTA, CDR2 FQGNSA. CDR3 sequence reads: CASSLGPSTDTQYF. The CDR3, as DNA: TGCGCCAGCAGTCTGGGGCCAAGCACAGATACGCAGTATTTT.

The rearrangement links TRBV20-1 to TRBJ1-3, with unresolved D. V was cut by 0 bases and J by 4 bases, with 7 bases left in between. The CDR3 is 13 amino acids. CDR1 is DFQATT, CDR2 SNEGSKA, per germline (reference sequence). Here the CDR3 DNA reads TGCAGTGCTAGAGATTTTCCGGGAAACACCATATATTTT. This translates into CSARDFPGNTIYF.

This clonotype was counted only a few times. In nucleotides, the CDR3 is TGCAGTGCTCCGGGACCTGAAGCTTTCTTT. This codes for CSAPGPEAFF. The chain is built from TRBV20-1 and TRBJ1-1; a weak D match, TRBD1 (5 bases). The V and J ends lost 5 bases and 6 bases respectively, with 7 bases between them. This CDR3 contains 10 residues. Germline CDR1 and CDR2: DFQATT and SNEGSKA (reference sequence).

A few counts support this clonotype. The J gene is TRBJ2-6, the V gene TRBV28, with D unresolved. V was pared by 3 bases and J by 2 bases, with 20 bases between. Germline CDR1 is MDHEN and CDR2 is SYDVKM. CDR3 length equals 19 residues. The CDR3 DNA follows: TGTGCCAGCAGTTTTGGCAGGCTCCAAGTCAGCCCTGGGGCCAACGTCCTGACTTTC. Translation gives CASSFGRLQVSPGANVLTF.

The chain recombines TRBV3-1 with TRBJ1-1; D is undetermined. The CDR3 runs to 14 residues. V shed 5 bases and J shed 4 bases, with 14 bases lying between them. Per germline, CDR1 LGHDT and CDR2 YNNKEL (reference sequence). The chain's CDR3 is CASSTVSGGTEAFF. CDR3 nucleotides: TGTGCCAGCAGCACGGTGTCAGGTGGCACTGAAGCTTTCTTT.

This clonotype showed up just a few times. The V call is TRBV5-1, the J call TRBJ2-3; 9 nucleotides match TRBD1. V shed 3 bases, J shed 14 bases, and the junction held 10 bases outside the gene matches. The CDR3 consists of 13 residues. Per the germline V gene, CDR1 is SGHRS and CDR2 is YFSETQ. The CDR3 bases are TGCGCCAGCAGCTCGGACAGGGGCGCTTTCGCGTATTTT. Translation: CASSSDRGAFAYF.

The gene calls are TRBV18 and TRBJ1-4, with D possibly matching TRBD1 (5 bases). This CDR3 comprises 15 residues. Trimming cost V 2 bases and J 5 bases, with 12 bases left between them. Germline assignment: CDR1 KGHSH and CDR2 LQKENI. The DNA of the CDR3 is TGTGCCAGCTCACCAAAGGGGACGCTAAATGAAAAACTGTTTTTT. Amino acid sequence: CASSPKGTLNEKLFF. Together with reference TRBV18 and TRBJ1-4, the CDR3 gives the full variable domain: NAGVMQNPRHLVRRRGQEARLRCSPMKGHSHVYWYRQLPEEGLKFMVYLQKENIIDESGMPKERFSAEFPKEGPSILRIQQVVRGDSAAYFCASSPKGTLNEKLFFGSGTQLSVL.

This sequence joins TRBV4-2 and TRBJ1-2; D not resolved. The CDR3 totals 15 residues. Trimming left V 1 base short and J 2 bases short, with 11 bases between. From germline, CDR1 is LGHNA and CDR2 YNFKEQ. CDR3 DNA: TGTGCCAGCAGCCAAGTAGCAGAAAAAAACTATGGCTACACCTTC. Protein sequence: CASSQVAEKNYGYTF.